What follows are 29 T cell receptor beta chains derived from one specimen sequenced in a study of cytomegalovirus exposure and HLA in healthy donors. Sequenced by immunoSEQ multiplex PCR; TCRdb stores in-frame clones only, minus some. The sample yields fewer than 350,000 clones, approximately 87% seen once. Sequencing input: PBMCs. The receptor set was obtained from a woman aged 18-29 years in good health and CMV-seronegative.

The chain links TRBV20-1 to TRBJ1-4; maybe TRBD1 (6 bases). From germline, CDR1 is DFQATT and CDR2 SNEGSKA (reference sequence). The CDR3 has 11 amino acids. In DNA, the CDR3 is TGCAGGGGGGGGGCCGGGGAAAAACTGTTTTTT. It yields the protein CRGGAGEKLFF.

The rearrangement uses TRBV5-6 and TRBJ2-7; 11 bases are shared with TRBD2. Trimming took 5 bases from V and 0 from J; bases not matched to a gene: 10. Germline CDR1 reads SGHDT; CDR2 reads YYEEEE. The CDR3 spans 17 residues. The CDR3 nucleotides are TGTGCCAGCAGTGGTGGGACTAGCGGTTATTTCTCCTACGAGCAGTACTTC. This sequence encodes CASSGGTSGYFSYEQYF.

The chain links TRBV6-6 to TRBJ1-1; tentative D call: TRBD1 (6 bases). The germline gives CDR1 MNHNY, CDR2 SVGAGI (reference sequence). Trimming stripped 4 bases from V and 4 bases from J, with 16 bases between. CDR3 length equals 15 residues. The DNA for the CDR3 is TGTGCCAGCAGTTCCAACAGGGATCGGGGCACTGAAGCTTTCTTT. Translation gives CASSSNRDRGTEAFF.

The chain employs TRBV21-1 and TRBJ2-2; whether TRBD2, the table's D call, matches the DNA was not checked. TRBV21-1 is labeled a pseudogene. This CDR3 is built from 14 residues. In nucleotides, the CDR3 is TGTGCCAGCAGCAACCTCAAAGCAACCGGGGAGCTGTTTTTT. Translation gives CASSNLKATGELFF.

The chain employs TRBV10-3 and TRBJ2-1; 9 positions match TRBD1. CDR3 length equals 14 residues. In germline, CDR1 is ENHRY, CDR2 SYGVKD. V shed 9 bases and J 7 bases; nucleotides not matched to a gene: 10. As DNA, the CDR3 is TGTGCCATAACGGCGGGACAGGGAGGGAATGAGCAGTTCTTC. Amino acid sequence: CAITAGQGGNEQFF.

The chain links TRBV6-5 to TRBJ2-2; TRBD1 is a possible D gene (6 bases). Trimming pared 2 bases from V and 7 bases from J, leaving 14 bases between. The V gene's germline CDR1 is MNHEY and CDR2 SVGAGI. The CDR3 spans 15 residues. CDR3: CASSYIAGTHGELFF. The CDR3 nucleotides are TGTGCCAGCAGTTACATAGCCGGGACACACGGGGAGCTGTTTTTT.

This rearrangement joins TRBV19 to TRBJ2-7; 16 nucleotides match TRBD2. With V trimmed by 6 bases and J by 2 bases, 4 bases remained unmatched. The CDR3 sequence is 16 residues long. Germline values: CDR1 LNHDA, CDR2 SQIVND (reference sequence). The CDR3 spells CASSPGLAGGPYEQYF. CDR3 in DNA: TGTGCCAGTAGCCCGGGACTAGCGGGAGGGCCCTACGAGCAGTACTTC.

The rearrangement joins TRBV27 to TRBJ2-1, with D perhaps matching TRBD2 (7 bases). CDR1 and CDR2 from the germline V gene are MNHEY and SMNVEV (reference sequence). This CDR3 region has 14 residues. V lost 8 bases and J lost 5, with 16 bases in between. The CDR3 DNA reads as TGTGCCAGCGGTGAGGGGGAGGGGGACAATGAGCAGTTCTTC. It is translated as CASGEGEGDNEQFF.

The chain carries TRBV7-6 and TRBJ2-7; 9 positions match TRBD1. The CDR3 spans 14 residues. Germline CDR1 SGHVS, CDR2 FNYEAQ. The J segment lost 5 bases and the V segment lost 4 bases, leaving 6 bases of the junction unmatched. The CDR3, as DNA: TGTGCCAGCAGCTCTCGGGACAGGGTTGACGAGCAGTACTTC. It codes for CASSSRDRVDEQYF. The whole variable domain, filled in from reference TRBV7-6 and TRBJ2-7, reads GAGVSQSPRYKVTKRGQDVALRCDPISGHVSLYWYRQALGQGPEFLTYFNYEAQQDKSGLPNDRFSAERPEGSISTLTIQRTEQRDSAMYRCASSSRDRVDEQYFGPGTRLTVT.

The V gene is TRBV11-3, the J gene TRBJ2-3, with D perhaps TRBD2 (6 bases). The CDR3 runs to 15 residues. CDR1 and CDR2 (germline): SGHNT, YENEEA. V lost 4 bases to trimming and J lost 6 bases, with 17 bases between them. The CDR3 protein is CASSSGGTRGDTQYF. The DNA of the CDR3 is TGTGCCAGCAGCTCGGGCGGGACCCGGGGGGATACGCAGTATTTT.

The chain uses TRBV9 and TRBJ2-7, with TRBD2 as a possible D gene (7 bases). Germline loops: CDR1 SGDLS, CDR2 YYNGEE. This CDR3 is built from 14 residues. The V end was cut by 3 bases, the J end by 3 bases, with 13 bases between. This chain's CDR3 is CASSEGGGGYEQYF. DNA for the CDR3: TGTGCCAGCAGCGAGGGGGGAGGGGGCTACGAGCAGTACTTC.

This chain uses TRBV9 with TRBJ2-7; D not resolved. CDR1 and CDR2 (germline): SGDLS, YYNGEE. This CDR3 comprises 14 residues. The V gene lost 0 bases and the J gene lost 2 bases, with 9 bases spanning the gap. This CDR3 is CASSVGQYPYEQYF. Written as DNA, the CDR3 is TGTGCCAGCAGCGTAGGTCAGTATCCCTACGAGCAGTACTTC.

The chain is built from TRBV25-1 and TRBJ1-5; TRBD1 might be the D (5 bases). Germline V CDR1 and CDR2: MGHDK, SYGVNS. V was shortened by 8 bases and J by 5 bases, with 25 bases between the two germline ends. The CDR3 consists of 17 residues. CDR3 bases: TGTGCCAGCGGGAGACACGGGGACGGGAGGGGCGATCAGCCCCAGCATTTT. It translates to CASGRHGDGRGDQPQHF. Filled out from reference TRBV25-1 and TRBJ1-5, the complete variable domain reads EADIYQTPRYLVIGTGKKITLECSQTMGHDKMYWYQQDPGMELHLIHYSYGVNSTEKGDLSSESTVSRIRTEHFPLTLESARPSHTSQYLCASGRHGDGRGDQPQHFGDGTRLSIL.

The chain is built from TRBV9 and TRBJ2-1; D is unresolved. Germline V gives CDR1 SGDLS, CDR2 YYNGEE. The CDR3 loop spans 14 amino acids. Trimming shortened V by 0 bases and J by 6 bases, and 10 bases separated the two germline ends. The CDR3 spells CASSVEAGANEQFF. The DNA of the CDR3 is TGTGCCAGCAGCGTAGAGGCAGGTGCCAATGAGCAGTTCTTC.

The CDR3 loop reads CASSQGADTQYF. The CDR3 nucleotides read TGTGCCAGCAGTCAGGGGGCAGATACGCAGTATTTT. The V call is TRBV28, the J call TRBJ2-3, with TRBD1 identical over 7 bases. Germline trimming cut 5 bases from V and 4 bases from J; bases unmatched to any gene: 0. The CDR3 is made up of 12 amino acids. Germline CDR1 is MDHEN and CDR2 is SYDVKM.

The chain employs TRBV29-1 and TRBJ2-7; 10 bases are a match to TRBD1. Germline values: CDR1 SQVTM, CDR2 ANQGSEA. The CDR3 has 16 residues. Unmatched junction bases numbered 11, after V lost 3 bases and J lost 3 bases. The CDR3 protein is CSVEGGQGTGFYEQYF. CDR3 nucleotides: TGCAGCGTTGAGGGGGGACAGGGGACCGGGTTCTACGAGCAGTACTTC.

This rearrangement joins TRBV25-1 to TRBJ2-3; TRBD2 agrees at 11 bases. Germline V lookup: CDR1 MGHDK, CDR2 SYGVNS. V lost 6 bases, J lost 3 bases, and 5 bases stayed unmatched. The CDR3 consists of 15 residues. CDR3 residues: CASRIAGGTTDTQYF. For the CDR3, the DNA is TGTGCCAGCAGAATAGCGGGAGGGACTACAGATACGCAGTATTTT.

V gene TRBV29-1 combines with J gene TRBJ1-4, with D perhaps TRBD1 (5 bases). This CDR3 has 14 residues. Trimming took 7 bases from V and 0 from J, leaving 12 bases between them. Per germline, CDR1 SQVTM and CDR2 ANQGSEA. CDR3 coding DNA: TGCAGCGCCCGAAGGACAACAACTAATGAAAAACTGTTTTTT. This codes for CSARRTTTNEKLFF. Full variable domain (remainder filled in from reference TRBV29-1 and TRBJ1-4): SAVISQKPSRDICQRGTSLTIQCQVDSQVTMMFWYRQQPGQSLTLIATANQGSEATYESGFVIDKFPISRPNLTFSTLTVSNMSPEDSSIYLCSARRTTTNEKLFFGSGTQLSVL.

The CDR3 is CASSRTGGRGITSVDTQYF. The CDR3 DNA reads as TGTGCCAGCAGCCGCACTGGGGGGCGGGGGATCACTAGTGTGGATACGCAGTATTTT. V gene TRBV27 combines with J gene TRBJ2-3; a possible D gene is TRBD2 (7 bases). Deletions cut 6 bases from V and 6 bases from J, with 31 bases between. Germline V CDR1 and CDR2: MNHEY, SMNVEV (reference sequence). This CDR3 comprises 19 residues.

The V and J genes are TRBV6-5 and TRBJ2-7; 9 bases agree with TRBD1. CDR1 is MNHEY and CDR2 is SVGAGI in the germline V gene. Trimming took 0 bases from V and 6 from J; bases not matched to a gene: 6. The CDR3 extends over 15 amino acids. Here the CDR3 DNA reads TGTGCCAGCAGTTACTCGGGGACAGGGTTACGCGAGCAGTACTTC. It translates to CASSYSGTGLREQYF.

The rearrangement links TRBV28 to TRBJ2-7; 9 nucleotides line up with TRBD2. The germline V gene has CDR1 MDHEN and CDR2 SYDVKM. This CDR3 contains 13 residues. Unmatched junction bases numbered 7, after V lost 7 bases and J lost 6 bases. DNA for the CDR3: TGTGCCAGCACTGGGACTAGCCGAATCGAGCAGTACTTC. Its translation is CASTGTSRIEQYF.

This chain joins TRBV28 and TRBJ1-4, with a weak D call TRBD1 (6 bases). Germline CDR1 and CDR2: MDHEN and SYDVKM. V lost 5 bases and J lost 1, with 11 bases in between. CDR3 length: 15 amino acids. The CDR3 spells CASSIQGLTNEKLFF. CDR3 in DNA: TGTGCCAGCAGTATCCAGGGGTTAACTAATGAAAAACTGTTTTTT.

The chain employs TRBV4-1 and TRBJ2-2; 8 nucleotides agree with TRBD1. The length of the CDR3 is 14 residues. The germline CDR1 and CDR2 sequences are MGHRA and YSYEKL. Losses at the gene ends were 6 bases for V and 1 base for J; bases not matched to a gene: 1. In DNA, the CDR3 is TGCGCCAGCAGGGGGACAGGGAACACCGGGGAGCTGTTTTTT. Its translation: CASRGTGNTGELFF.

The CDR3: CASRQTDSNQPQHF. CDR3 nucleotides: TGCGCCAGCAGACAGACAGATAGCAATCAGCCCCAGCATTTT. This sequence joins TRBV5-1 and TRBJ1-5; maybe TRBD1 (5 bases). CDR1 is SGHRS and CDR2 is YFSETQ in the germline V gene. The V end was cut by 5 bases, the J end by 0 bases, with 9 bases between. This CDR3 is built from 14 residues.

The gene calls are TRBV7-8 and TRBJ1-2; TRBD1 aligns across 9 bases. The CDR3 spans 19 residues. Germline V gene data show CDR1 as SGHVS and CDR2 as FQNEAQ. The V segment lost 1 base and the J segment 4 bases; nucleotides outside the gene matches: 16. CDR3 region: CASSLVYTVRQGGTYGYTF. The CDR3 nucleotides are TGTGCCAGCAGCTTAGTGTATACGGTGCGACAGGGGGGTACCTATGGCTACACCTTC. The whole variable domain, remainder taken from reference TRBV7-8 and TRBJ1-2, is GAGVSQSPRYKVAKRGQDVALRCDPISGHVSLFWYQQALGQGPEFLTYFQNEAQLDKSGLPSDRFFAERPEGSVSTLKIQRTQQEDSAVYLCASSLVYTVRQGGTYGYTFGSGTRLTVV.

This chain joins TRBV18 and TRBJ2-1; 7 bases are shared with TRBD1. This CDR3 has 16 residues. Unmatched junction bases numbered 5, after V lost 3 bases and J lost 0 bases. Germline-derived CDR1 and CDR2 are KGHSH and LQKENI. CDR3 sequence reads: CASSPTDRASYNEQFF. The CDR3 DNA is TGTGCCAGCTCACCTACCGACAGGGCCTCCTACAATGAGCAGTTCTTC.

The rearrangement joins TRBV18 to TRBJ1-3, with a weak D call TRBD1 (5 bases). The CDR3 extends over 17 amino acids. Germline V lookup: CDR1 KGHSH, CDR2 LQKENI. V lost 3 bases, J lost 0 bases, and 15 bases lay in between. CDR3 region: CASSPLQGAYSGNTIYF. The CDR3 nucleotides read TGTGCCAGCTCACCGTTGCAGGGCGCCTACTCTGGAAACACCATATATTTT.

The sample holds one count of this clone. The chain joins TRBV7-2 to TRBJ2-7; 9 nucleotides align to TRBD1. Germline V gives CDR1 SGHTA, CDR2 FQGNSA. Unmatched junction bases numbered 13, after V lost 7 bases and J lost 6 bases. The CDR3 totals 15 residues. The CDR3 region has the DNA TGTGCCAGCAAACAAAGGGACAGGGACGGTATCGAGCAGTACTTC. Amino acids: CASKQRDRDGIEQYF.

V and J are TRBV4-1 and TRBJ2-1; weak D call: TRBD2 (6 bases). Per germline, CDR1 MGHRA and CDR2 YSYEKL. The CDR3 is made up of 15 amino acids. V shed 5 bases and J shed 0 bases, with 11 bases lying between them. The CDR3 sequence is CASSFSEGSYNEQFF. The CDR3 bases are TGCGCCAGCAGCTTCTCGGAGGGCTCCTACAATGAGCAGTTCTTC.